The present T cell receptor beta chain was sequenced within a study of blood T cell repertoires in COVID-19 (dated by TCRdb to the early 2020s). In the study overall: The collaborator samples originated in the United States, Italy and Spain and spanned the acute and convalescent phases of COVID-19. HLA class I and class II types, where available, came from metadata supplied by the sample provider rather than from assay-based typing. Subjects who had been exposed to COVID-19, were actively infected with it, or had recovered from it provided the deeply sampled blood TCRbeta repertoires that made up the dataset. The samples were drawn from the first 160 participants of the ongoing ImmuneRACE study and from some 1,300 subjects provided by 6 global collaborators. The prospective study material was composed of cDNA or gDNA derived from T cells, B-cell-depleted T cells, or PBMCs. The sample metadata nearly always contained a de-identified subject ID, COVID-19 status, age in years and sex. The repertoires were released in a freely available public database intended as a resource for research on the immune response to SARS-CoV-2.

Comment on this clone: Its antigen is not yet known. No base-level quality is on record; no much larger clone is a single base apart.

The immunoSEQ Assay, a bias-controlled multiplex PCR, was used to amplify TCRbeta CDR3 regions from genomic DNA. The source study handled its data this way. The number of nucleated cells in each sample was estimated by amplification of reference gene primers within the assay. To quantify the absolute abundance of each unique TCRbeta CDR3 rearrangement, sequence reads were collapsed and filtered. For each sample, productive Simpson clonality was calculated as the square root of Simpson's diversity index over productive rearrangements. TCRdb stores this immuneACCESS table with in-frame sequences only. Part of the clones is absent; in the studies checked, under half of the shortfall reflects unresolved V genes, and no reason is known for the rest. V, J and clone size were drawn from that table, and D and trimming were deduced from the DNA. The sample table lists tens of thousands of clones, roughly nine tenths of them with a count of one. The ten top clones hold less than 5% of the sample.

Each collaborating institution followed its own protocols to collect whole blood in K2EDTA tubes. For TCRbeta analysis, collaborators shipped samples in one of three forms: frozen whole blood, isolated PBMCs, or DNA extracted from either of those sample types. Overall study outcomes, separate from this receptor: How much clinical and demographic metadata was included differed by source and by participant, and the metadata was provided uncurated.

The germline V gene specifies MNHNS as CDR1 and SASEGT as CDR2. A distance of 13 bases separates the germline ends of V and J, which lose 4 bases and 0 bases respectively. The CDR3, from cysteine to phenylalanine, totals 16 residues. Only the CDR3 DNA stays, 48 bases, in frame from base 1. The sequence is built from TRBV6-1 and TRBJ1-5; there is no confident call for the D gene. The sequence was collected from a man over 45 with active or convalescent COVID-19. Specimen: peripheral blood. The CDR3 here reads CASSAPGSSSNQPQHF. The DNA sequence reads TGTGCCAGCAGTGCCCCGGGATCGAGTAGCAATCAGCCCCAGCATTTT.